Listed below are T cell receptor beta chains from one sample, sequenced in a study of cytotoxic CD8 clonotypes in ibrutinib-treated CLL. The method was immunoSEQ multiplex PCR; TCRdb's version includes in-frame clones alone and lacks a portion of them. The sample holds approximately 47,000 clones, about three fifths seen once. The sample consisted of PBMCs, taken after 24 months of ibrutinib treatment. These receptors originate from a human donor with chronic lymphocytic leukemia. The CDR3 runs from the conserved cysteine through the conserved F or W.

TRBV19	TRBJ1-2	CASSARVYGYTF
TRBV5-1	TRBJ2-1	CASSLGDTTYNEQFF
TRBV21-1	TRBJ1-5	CASSKALSGRTRRF
TRBV27	TRBJ1-5	CASRLGAGDSNQPQHF
TRBV7-6	TRBJ2-6	CASSEEGTGANVLTF
TRBV29-1	TRBJ1-5	CSVGERNQPQHF
TRBV5-1	TRBJ1-1	CASSLQGQNTEAFF
TRBV2	TRBJ1-6	CASSDYQSPLHF
TRBV11-3	TRBJ2-7	CASSRQGSNEQYF
TRBV11-2	TRBJ2-7	CASAGIPPYEQYF
TRBV5-1	TRBJ1-2	CASSPRGRDYGYTF
TRBV5-4	TRBJ2-2	CASSPRPGQGNTGELFF
TRBV27	TRBJ1-2	CASSRALNYGYTF
TRBV4-2	TRBJ2-1	CASSQEGDALAGAIHNEQFF
TRBV5-1	TRBJ2-5	CASSLARGLEETQYF
TRBV6-1	TRBJ1-4	CASLRLQGEKLFF
TRBV7-2	TRBJ1-3	CASSSRGGTIYF
TRBV19	TRBJ1-1	CASTPAAGNTEAFF
TRBV5-6	TRBJ1-2	CASSLFGSSTPGYTF
TRBV5-1	TRBJ2-5	CASSSNGGSGETQYF
TRBV5-6	TRBJ1-1	CASSLASGGNTEAFF
TRBV5-4	TRBJ2-1	CASSLSEREQFF
TRBV5-4	TRBJ2-5	CASSSRVGGETQYF
TRBV7-4	TRBJ2-7	CTSSPQGAQTTYEQYF
TRBV2	TRBJ1-6	CASSFRDRGDSPLHF
TRBV5-1	TRBJ1-1	CASSIEGQRLNTEAFF